The T cell receptor beta chain described here comes from a study of regulatory T cells in long-lasting Graves disease. Building the TCR beta libraries relied on iRepertoire HTBI primers, and CDR3 regions underwent Arm-PCR. TCRdb processed the multiplex PCR reads anew with MiXCR; each CDR3 protein has one entry. This repertoire shows approximately 380,000 distinct CDR3 sequences, less than 25% found once; its top ten account for less than 25%. The CDR3 has 15 amino acids. The V gene lost 6 bases and the J gene lost 0 bases, with 11 bases spanning the gap. CDR1 is MDHEN, CDR2 SYDVKM, per germline. As to time point: persistent/refractory GD, antithyroid drugs over 5 years with positive TRAb. From RNA extracted from PBMCs, the TCR library was made. This clonotype was observed many times.

This specimen consisted of peripheral blood mononuclear cells (PBMCs), obtained when the disease was refractory, from a patient treated with antithyroid drugs. This clonotype was sampled from a female donor with Graves disease. The chain links TRBV28 to TRBJ1-4, with D possibly being TRBD1 (6 bases). CDR3 region: CASSLGQSTNEKLFF. CDR3 bases: TGTGCCAGCAGCCTCGGACAGTCAACTAATGAAAAACTGTTTTTT.